This T cell receptor beta chain was recovered during a study of shared clonotypes between healthy human individuals. Study-wide context: Three plates each covered CD4 naive and memory; CD8 naive two, CD8 memory one.

Regarding this clone: As yet, its antigen is unknown. Other DNA sequences in this specimen translate into the identical CDR3.

Unmatched junction bases numbered 3, after V lost 0 bases and J lost 2 bases. This CDR3 is built from 16 residues. Germline assignment: CDR1 SGHRS and CDR2 YFSETQ. Findings and limits, study-wide: Shared across a few donors were roughly 4.7% of the naive CD4 clonotypes.

Only in-frame clones appear in the TCRdb table, and some are missing; sequencing was by immunoSEQ multiplex PCR. The sample has under 750,000 clones, 72% seen once. Splitting the CD4+ cells yielded a CD45RA+ naive subset and a CD45RA-negative memory subset. The rearrangement joins TRBV5-1 to TRBJ2-3; 10 nucleotides match TRBD2. The specimen was memory CD4+ T cells sorted from blood. Documented subset: CD45RA-negative fraction. The receptor was isolated from a woman aged 30 to 39 in good health. The DNA for the CDR3 is TGCGCCAGCAGCTTGGGGCTAGCGGGGGACACAGATACGCAGTATTTT. Amino acids: CASSLGLAGDTDTQYF.